Presented here are 3 T cell receptor beta chains from one specimen sequenced in a study of T cell responses to AZD1222 COVID-19 vaccine (TCRdb year 2021). Library generation was performed with the immunoSEQ multiplex PCR assay. TCRdb holds this immuneACCESS table with in-frame rearrangements only. Some clones are missing; in checked studies, unresolved V genes explain under half, and the rest has no known cause. This sample has roughly 100,000 clones in its table, and 75% to 90% of those were observed once. The ten largest clones take up around 8.7% of the sample. The time point label corresponds to: baseline before first vaccination. The sequenced sample was peripheral blood, obtained on day 0 of AZD1222 vaccination. Source of these receptors: an adult in good health.

CDR3 sequence: CASSPRGGGEQFF. CDR3 nucleotide sequence: TGTGCCAGCTCACCGAGGGGGGGCGGAGAGCAGTTCTTC. The chain recombines TRBV18 with TRBJ2-1; a weak D match, TRBD2 (7 bases). Trimming shortened V by 3 bases and J by 10 bases, and 13 bases separated the two germline ends. CDR1 and CDR2 from the germline V gene are KGHSH and LQKENI. The CDR3 sequence is 13 residues long.

The chain joins TRBV6-6 to TRBJ1-2; 8 nucleotides align to TRBD1. Germline V gene lookup returns CDR1 MNHNY and CDR2 SVGAGI (reference sequence). V lost 4 bases and J lost 8; bases outside the gene matches: 15. CDR3 length: 16 residues. The CDR3 region has the DNA TGTGCCAGCAGTTTCTCGAGCGTTGACAGGGGAGGCGGCTACACCTTC. This codes for CASSFSSVDRGGGYTF.

The V and J genes are TRBV9 and TRBJ2-1; D remains ambiguous. The length of the CDR3 is 16 residues. V was trimmed by 0 bases and J by 5 bases, leaving 15 bases between them. From germline, CDR1 is SGDLS and CDR2 YYNGEE. CDR3 loop: CASSVAILSRNNEQFF. In DNA, the CDR3 is TGTGCCAGCAGCGTAGCTATTTTAAGCAGAAACAATGAGCAGTTCTTC. Full variable domain (missing parts from reference TRBV9 and TRBJ2-1): DSGVTQTPKHLITATGQRVTLRCSPRSGDLSVYWYQQSLDQGLQFLIQYYNGEERAKGNILERFSAQQFPDLHSELNLSSLELGDSALYFCASSVAILSRNNEQFFGPGTRLTVL.